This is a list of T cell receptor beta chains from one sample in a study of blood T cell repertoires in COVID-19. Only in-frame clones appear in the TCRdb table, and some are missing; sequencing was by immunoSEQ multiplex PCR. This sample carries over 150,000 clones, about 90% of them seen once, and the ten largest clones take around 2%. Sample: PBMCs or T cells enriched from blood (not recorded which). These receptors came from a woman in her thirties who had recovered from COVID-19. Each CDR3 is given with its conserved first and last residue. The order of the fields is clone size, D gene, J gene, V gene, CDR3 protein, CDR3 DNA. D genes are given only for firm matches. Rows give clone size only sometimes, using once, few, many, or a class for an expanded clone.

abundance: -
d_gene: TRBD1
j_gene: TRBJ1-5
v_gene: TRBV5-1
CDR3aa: CASSAGTGGTVNQPQHF
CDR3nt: TGCGCCAGCAGCGCCGGGACAGGGGGAACCGTCAATCAGCCCCAGCATTTT

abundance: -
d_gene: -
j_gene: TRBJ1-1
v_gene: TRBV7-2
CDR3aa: CASSLAGTTNTEAFF
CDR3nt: TGTGCCAGCAGCTTAGCTGGGACAACGAACACTGAAGCTTTCTTT

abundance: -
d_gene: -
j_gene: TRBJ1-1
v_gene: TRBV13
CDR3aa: CASSSRRGRGNTEAFF
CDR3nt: TGTGCCAGCAGCAGCCGGCGGGGGCGAGGGAACACTGAAGCTTTCTTT

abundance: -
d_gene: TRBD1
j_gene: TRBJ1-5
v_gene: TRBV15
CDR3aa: CATSGTGARQPQHF
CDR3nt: TGTGCCACCAGCGGGACAGGGGCAAGGCAGCCCCAGCATTTT

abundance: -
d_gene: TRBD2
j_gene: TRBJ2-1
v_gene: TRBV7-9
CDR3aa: CASSPGTSGGPDEQFF
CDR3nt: TGTGCCAGCAGCCCCGGGACTAGCGGGGGGCCAGATGAGCAGTTCTTC

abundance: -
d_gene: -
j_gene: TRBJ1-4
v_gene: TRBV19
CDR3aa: CASSIQGWEKLFF
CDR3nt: TGTGCCAGTAGTATCCAGGGATGGGAAAAACTGTTTTTT

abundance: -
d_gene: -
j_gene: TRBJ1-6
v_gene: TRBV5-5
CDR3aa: CASSLVRSSPLHF
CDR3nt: TGTGCCAGCAGCTTGGTTCGGAGTTCACCCCTCCACTTT

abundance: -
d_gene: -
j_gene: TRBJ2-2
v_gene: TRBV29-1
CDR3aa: CSVSVQGDTGELFF
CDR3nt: TGCAGCGTGTCGGTACAGGGAGACACCGGGGAGCTGTTTTTT

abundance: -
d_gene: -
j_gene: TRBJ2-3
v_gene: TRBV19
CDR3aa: CASKARNTDTQYF
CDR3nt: TGTGCCAGTAAAGCAAGAAACACAGATACGCAGTATTTT

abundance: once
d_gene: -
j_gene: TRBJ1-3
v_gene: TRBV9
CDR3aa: CASSSLSGNTIYF
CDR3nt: TGTGCCAGCAGCTCTCTTTCTGGAAACACCATATATTTT

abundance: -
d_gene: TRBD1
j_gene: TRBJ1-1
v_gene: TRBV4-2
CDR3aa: CASSQGVDRVMNTEAFF
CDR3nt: TGTGCCAGCAGCCAAGGCGTCGACAGGGTAATGAACACTGAAGCTTTCTTT

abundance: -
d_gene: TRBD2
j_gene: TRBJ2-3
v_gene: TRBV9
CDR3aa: CASSESGLGLTDTQYF
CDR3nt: TGTGCCAGCAGCGAATCCGGACTAGGACTCACAGATACGCAGTATTTT

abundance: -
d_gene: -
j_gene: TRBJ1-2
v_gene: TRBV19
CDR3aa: CATRSGTSGYGYTF
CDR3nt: TGTGCCACGAGGTCCGGGACAAGTGGCTATGGCTACACCTTC

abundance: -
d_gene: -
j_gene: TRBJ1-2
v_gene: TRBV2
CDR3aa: CASTKQGLGYGYTF
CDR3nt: TGTGCCAGCACCAAACAGGGTTTAGGGTATGGCTACACCTTC

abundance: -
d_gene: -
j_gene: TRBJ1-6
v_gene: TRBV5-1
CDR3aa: CASSLEGQGVGSPLHF
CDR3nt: TGCGCCAGCAGCTTGGAGGGGCAGGGTGTAGGTTCACCCCTCCACTTT

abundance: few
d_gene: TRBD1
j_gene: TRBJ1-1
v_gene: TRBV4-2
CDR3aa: CASSQDGDRGSPMNTEAFF
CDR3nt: TGTGCCAGCAGCCAAGATGGGGACAGGGGGAGCCCTATGAACACTGAAGCTTTCTTT

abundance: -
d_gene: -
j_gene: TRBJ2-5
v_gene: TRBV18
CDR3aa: CASSPPSRETQYF
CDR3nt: TGTGCCAGCTCACCTCCTAGCAGAGAGACCCAGTACTTC

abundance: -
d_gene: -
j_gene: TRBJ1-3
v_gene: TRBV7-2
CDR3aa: CASSLLGNTIYF
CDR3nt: TGTGCCAGCAGCTTACTTGGAAACACCATATATTTT

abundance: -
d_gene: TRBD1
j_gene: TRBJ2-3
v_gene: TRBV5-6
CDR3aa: CASSSSPGQGPDTQYF
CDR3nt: TGTGCCAGCAGCTCTTCACCGGGACAGGGGCCAGATACGCAGTATTTT

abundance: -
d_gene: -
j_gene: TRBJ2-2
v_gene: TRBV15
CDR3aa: CATSRAAVESNTRELFF
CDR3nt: TGTGCCACCAGCAGAGCGGCGGTTGAATCGAACACCAGGGAGCTGTTTTTT

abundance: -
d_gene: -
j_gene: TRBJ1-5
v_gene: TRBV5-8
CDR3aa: CASSSRGYQPQHF
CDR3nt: TGTGCCAGCAGCTCTCGGGGATATCAGCCCCAGCATTTT

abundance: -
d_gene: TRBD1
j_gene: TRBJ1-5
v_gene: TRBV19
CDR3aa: CASSEDRASNQPQHF
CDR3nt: TGTGCCAGTAGTGAGGACAGGGCTAGCAATCAGCCCCAGCATTTT

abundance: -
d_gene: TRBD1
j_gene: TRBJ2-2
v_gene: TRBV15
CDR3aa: CATSRDTGAGTGELFF
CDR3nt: TGTGCCACCAGCAGGGACACAGGGGCAGGCACCGGGGAGCTGTTTTTT

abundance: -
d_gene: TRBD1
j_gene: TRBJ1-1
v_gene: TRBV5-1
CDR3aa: CASSWGTGLNTEAFF
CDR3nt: TGCGCCAGCAGCTGGGGGACAGGGCTGAACACTGAAGCTTTCTTT

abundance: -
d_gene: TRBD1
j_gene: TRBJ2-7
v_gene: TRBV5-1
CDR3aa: CASSSGQDRGVYEQYF
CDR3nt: TGCGCCAGCAGCTCGGGACAGGACCGGGGTGTTTACGAGCAGTACTTC

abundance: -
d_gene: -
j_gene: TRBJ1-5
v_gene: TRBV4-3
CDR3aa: CASSQVLQGGNQPQHF
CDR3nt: TGCGCCAGCAGCCAAGTTTTACAGGGCGGCAATCAGCCCCAGCATTTT

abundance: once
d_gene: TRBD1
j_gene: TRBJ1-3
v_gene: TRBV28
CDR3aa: CASSLTGGTGNTIYF
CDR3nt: TGTGCCAGCAGTTTAACAGGGGGAACGGGAAACACCATATATTTT

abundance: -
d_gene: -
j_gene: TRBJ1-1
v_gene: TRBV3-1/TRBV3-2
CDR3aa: CASSQDFVGGVNTEAFF
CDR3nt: TGTGCCAGCAGCCAAGATTTTGTAGGGGGGGTGAACACTGAAGCTTTCTTT

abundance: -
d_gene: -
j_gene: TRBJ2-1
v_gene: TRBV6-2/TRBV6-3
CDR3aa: CASSSIGLEQFF
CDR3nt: TGTGCCAGCAGTTCAATCGGTCTTGAGCAGTTCTTC

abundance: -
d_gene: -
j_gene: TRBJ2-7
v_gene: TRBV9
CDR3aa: CASSVATGEQYF
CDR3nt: TGTGCCAGCAGCGTAGCTACCGGGGAGCAGTACTTC

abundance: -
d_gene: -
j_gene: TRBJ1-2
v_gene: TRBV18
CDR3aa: CASSPNQGNNYGYTF
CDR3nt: TGTGCCAGCTCACCAAATCAGGGTAACAACTATGGCTACACCTTC

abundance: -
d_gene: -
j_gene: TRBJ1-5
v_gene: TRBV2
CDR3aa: CASSEGQFSNQPQHF
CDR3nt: TGTGCCAGCAGTGAAGGCCAGTTTAGCAATCAGCCCCAGCATTTT

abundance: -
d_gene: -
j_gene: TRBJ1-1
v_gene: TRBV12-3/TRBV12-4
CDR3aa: CASTAGGNTEAFF
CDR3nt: TGTGCCAGCACCGCTGGAGGGAACACTGAAGCTTTCTTT

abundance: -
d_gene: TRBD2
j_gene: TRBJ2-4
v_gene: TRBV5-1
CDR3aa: CASSGQLAGGKNIQYF
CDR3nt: TGCGCCAGCAGCGGTCAACTAGCGGGGGGTAAAAACATTCAGTACTTC

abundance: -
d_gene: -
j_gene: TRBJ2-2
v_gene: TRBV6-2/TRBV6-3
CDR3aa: CASSTLPLGNTGELFF
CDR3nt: TGTGCCAGCAGTACCCTCCCACTTGGGAACACCGGGGAGCTGTTTTTT

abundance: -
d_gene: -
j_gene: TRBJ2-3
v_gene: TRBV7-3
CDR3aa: CASSPGAGVTDTQYF
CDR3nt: TGTGCCAGCAGCCCCGGGGCAGGGGTCACAGATACGCAGTATTTT

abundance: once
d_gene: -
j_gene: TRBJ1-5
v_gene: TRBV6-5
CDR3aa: CASSPRQVNQPQHF
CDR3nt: TGTGCCAGCAGTCCCAGACAGGTAAATCAGCCCCAGCATTTT

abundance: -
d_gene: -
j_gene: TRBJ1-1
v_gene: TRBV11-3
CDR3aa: CASSLDLNTEAFF
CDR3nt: TGTGCCAGCAGCTTAGACCTAAACACTGAAGCTTTCTTT

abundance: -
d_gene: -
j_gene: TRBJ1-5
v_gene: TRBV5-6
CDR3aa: CASRKGVYSNQPQHF
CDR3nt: TGTGCCAGCAGAAAAGGAGTTTATAGCAATCAGCCCCAGCATTTT

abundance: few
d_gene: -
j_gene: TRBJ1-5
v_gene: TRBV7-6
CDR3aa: CASSLAPRNQPQHF
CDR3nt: TGTGCCAGCAGCTTAGCCCCGAGGAATCAGCCCCAGCATTTT

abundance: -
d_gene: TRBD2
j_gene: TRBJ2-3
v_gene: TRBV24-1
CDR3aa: CATSDPCTLTSGGADDTQYF
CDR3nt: TGTGCCACCAGTGATCCTTGCACCCTCACTAGCGGGGGGGCGGATGATACGCAGTATTTT

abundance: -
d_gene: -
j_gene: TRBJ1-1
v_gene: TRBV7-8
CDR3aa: CATCRGANTEAFF
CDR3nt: TGTGCCACCTGTCGGGGGGCGAACACTGAAGCTTTCTTT

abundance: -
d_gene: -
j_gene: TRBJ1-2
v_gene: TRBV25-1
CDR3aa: CASSEGQYYGYTF
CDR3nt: TGTGCCAGCAGTGAGGGCCAATACTATGGCTACACCTTC

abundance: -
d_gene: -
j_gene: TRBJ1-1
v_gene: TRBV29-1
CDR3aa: CSVSEGELNTEAFF
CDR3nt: TGCAGCGTGTCTGAGGGGGAACTGAACACTGAAGCTTTCTTT

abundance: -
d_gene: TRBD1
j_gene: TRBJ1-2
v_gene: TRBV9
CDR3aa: CASSVGDSYGYTF
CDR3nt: TGTGCCAGCAGCGTAGGGGACAGCTATGGCTACACCTTC

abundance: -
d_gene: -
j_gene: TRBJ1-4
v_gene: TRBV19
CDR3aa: CASSMGLDGSNEKLFF
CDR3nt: TGTGCCAGTAGTATGGGACTCGACGGAAGTAATGAAAAACTGTTTTTT

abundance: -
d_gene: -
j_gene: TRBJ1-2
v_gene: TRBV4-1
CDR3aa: CASSQDSSFTNYGYTF
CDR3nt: TGCGCCAGCAGCCAAGATTCGAGTTTTACTAACTATGGCTACACCTTC

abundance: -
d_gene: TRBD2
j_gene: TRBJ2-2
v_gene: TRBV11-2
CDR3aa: CASSRTSGGAPGELFF
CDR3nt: TGTGCCAGCAGCCGCACTAGCGGGGGGGCCCCTGGGGAGCTGTTTTTT

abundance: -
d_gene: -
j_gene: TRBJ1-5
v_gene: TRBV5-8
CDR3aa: CASSSTTAAPQHF
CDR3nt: TGTGCCAGCAGCTCGACGACGGCGGCGCCCCAGCATTTT

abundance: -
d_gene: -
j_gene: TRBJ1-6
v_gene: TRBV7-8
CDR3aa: CASSLVDRGFWYNSPLHF
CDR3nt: TGTGCCAGCAGCTTAGTTGATCGGGGGTTCTGGTATAATTCACCCCTCCACTTT

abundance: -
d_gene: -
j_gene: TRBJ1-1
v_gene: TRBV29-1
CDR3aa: CSVAPRPQANTEAFF
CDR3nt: TGCAGCGTTGCTCCTAGACCACAGGCGAACACTGAAGCTTTCTTT

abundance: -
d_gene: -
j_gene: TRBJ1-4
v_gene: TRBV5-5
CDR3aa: CASSLSGYEKLFF
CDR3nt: TGTGCCAGCAGCTTGTCAGGGTACGAAAAACTGTTTTTT

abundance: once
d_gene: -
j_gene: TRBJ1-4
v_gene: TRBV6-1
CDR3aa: CASSEGRERATNEKLFF
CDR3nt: TGTGCCAGCAGTGAAGGGAGGGAAAGGGCAACTAATGAAAAACTGTTTTTT